This T cell receptor (beta chain) originates from a study of blood T cell repertoires in COVID-19. Study overall: Donors in the United States, Italy and Spain gave samples during acute or convalescent COVID-19. Nucleic acid was either cDNA or gDNA, and it came from T cells, B-cell-depleted T cells, or PBMCs.

Under the authors' procedure: Reference gene primer amplification gave nucleated cell count estimates. The repertoire was sequenced with immunoSEQ multiplex PCR; TCRdb's copy has only in-frame clones and lacks some. V, J and clone size reflect that table, while D and trimming were determined from the DNA. The data contain over 200,000 clones, 88% of them singletons. Germline V gives CDR1 SGHRS, CDR2 YFSETQ. This CDR3 has 17 residues. Losses at the gene ends were 4 bases for V and 0 bases for J; bases not matched to a gene: 12. This receptor was obtained from a man in his fifties or sixties who had recovered from COVID-19. The source material was peripheral blood. The chain is built from TRBV5-1 and TRBJ2-7; 8 nucleotides match TRBD2. The CDR3 loop is CASSPGGSGDLSYEQYF. In DNA form, the CDR3 reads TGCGCCAGCAGCCCCGGGGGTAGCGGGGACCTCTCCTACGAGCAGTACTTC. The full variable domain, rest sourced from reference TRBV5-1 and TRBJ2-7, is KAGVTQTPRYLIKTRGQQVTLSCSPISGHRSVSWYQQTPGQGLQFLFEYFSETQRNKGNFPGRFSGRQFSNSRSEMNVSTLELGDSALYLCASSPGGSGDLSYEQYFGPGTRLTVT.